A selection of T cell receptor beta chains follows, all from one sample in a study of beta chain features in type 1 diabetes. The method was immunoSEQ multiplex PCR; TCRdb's version includes in-frame clones alone and lacks a portion of them. The profile shows 350,000 to 450,000 clones, about 15% of them singletons. Material: naive CD4+ T cells from blood. The receptor set was obtained from a woman between 18 and 30 years old in good health. Each CDR3 is given with its conserved first and last residue. A D gene is named only where the DNA matches it firmly. Clone size is given for some rows only: seen once, a few or many times, or a class if the clone is expanded.

V	J	size	D	DNA	CDR3
TRBV5-4	TRBJ2-7	few	.	TGTGCCAGCACCCCGAGGCCGCCCGCCGAGCAGTACTTC	CASTPRPPAEQYF
TRBV10-3	TRBJ2-7	few	TRBD2	TGTGCCGTGGCGGGCGGGAGGAATTACGAGCAGTACTTC	CAVAGGRNYEQYF
TRBV30	TRBJ1-1	.	.	TGTGCCTGGAGTGGGGGGCCCCTGGGCACTGAAGCTTTCTTT	CAWSGGPLGTEAFF
TRBV7-7	TRBJ2-3	.	.	TGTGCTAGCAGCCAAACAGGTCCCACAGATACGCAGTATTTT	CASSQTGPTDTQYF
TRBV5-4	TRBJ2-3	.	TRBD2	TGTGCCAGCAGCTTGGCCCCAGCTTTCCTAGCGGGTACGCAGTATTTT	CASSLAPAFLAGTQYF
TRBV9	TRBJ2-7	.	.	TGTGCCAGCAGCGTATTTAGCGGTACCTCCTACGAGCAGTACTTC	CASSVFSGTSYEQYF
TRBV30	TRBJ1-1	.	TRBD1	TGTGCCTGGGGGACAGGGGGGACTGAAGCTTTCTTT	CAWGTGGTEAFF
TRBV4-1	TRBJ2-3	.	TRBD2	TGCGCCAGCAGCCAAGCGGTAGAAGCGGGAGCAGATACGCAGTATTTT	CASSQAVEAGADTQYF
TRBV4-3	TRBJ2-3	.	TRBD2	TGCGCCAGCAGCCGCGCGGGACTAGCGGACGGAGATACGCAGTATTTT	CASSRAGLADGDTQYF
TRBV5-1	TRBJ2-1	few	.	TGCGCCAGCAGCTTGAGGGACATACATGAGCAGTTCTTC	CASSLRDIHEQFF
TRBV27	TRBJ2-7	few	.	TGTGCCAGCAGTGGTAGTGCGGCCTACGAGCAGTACTTC	CASSGSAAYEQYF
TRBV28	TRBJ2-3	.	TRBD1	TGTGCCAGCGGCGACAGGGGGCGCCTCGCAGATACGCAGTATTTT	CASGDRGRLADTQYF
TRBV19	TRBJ2-6	few	.	TGTGCCAGTAACGTGAGGGTTGGGGCCAACGTCCTGACTTTC	CASNVRVGANVLTF
TRBV29-1	TRBJ2-1	few	TRBD1	TGCAGCGTTGGGGGACAGACGAGCTCCTACAATGAGCAGTTCTTC	CSVGGQTSSYNEQFF
TRBV14	TRBJ2-1	.	TRBD2	TGTGCCAGCAGCCGGCTAGCGGGAACCAATGAGCAGTTCTTC	CASSRLAGTNEQFF
TRBV2	TRBJ1-1	.	TRBD1	TGTGCCAGCAGGAAACAGGGGGCGGGCACTGAAGCTTTCTTT	CASRKQGAGTEAFF
TRBV5-1	TRBJ2-7	few	TRBD2	TGCGCCAGCAGCTTGTCCGGGACTAGCGTTTCCTACGAGCAGTACTTC	CASSLSGTSVSYEQYF